This T cell receptor (beta chain) appears in the sequencing data of a study of cytomegalovirus exposure and HLA in healthy donors. Study results and limitations: In an earlier analysis, about 87% or about 30%: the productive usage of most TCR beta V segments.

This clone has only a few counts. Antigen: not known. It was with 60 Vbeta and 13 Jbeta primers that the PCR ran. Libraries were prepared by immunoSEQ multiplex PCR; TCRdb keeps only in-frame clonotypes and omits some of them. The sample has some 140,000 clones, around 78% seen once; the top ten hold 1.8%. There are 15 residues in the CDR3. V trimming: 4 bases; J trimming: 7 bases; junction bases outside the gene matches: 6. Germline CDR1 MNHEY, CDR2 SVGAGI. This chain joins TRBV6-5 and TRBJ2-1, with 11 bases that match TRBD2. Sequenced material: PBMCs. The TCR originated in a female donor in good health and CMV-seropositive. The CDR3 DNA follows: TGTGCCAGCAGTTCCGTAGCGGGGGGGCAAAATGAGCAGTTCTTC. Protein sequence: CASSSVAGGQNEQFF.